Shown below are 4 T cell receptor beta chains from a single sample sequenced in a study of PD-1 blockade in classical Hodgkin lymphoma. Each patient's relapse followed autologous stem cell transplantation, and brentuximab vedotin exposure varied. Measured with immunoSEQ multiplex PCR; TCRdb has only the in-frame clones, and not every one. The sample includes around 100,000 clones, around 89% of them seen just once. Specimen: peripheral blood mononuclear cells (PBMCs), collected before the second cycle of nivolumab. The receptors shown here come from a human donor with classical Hodgkin lymphoma.

The V call is TRBV2, the J call TRBJ1-2; weak D call: TRBD1 (6 bases). The germline V gene has CDR1 SNHLY and CDR2 FYNNEI. The CDR3 runs 14 residues. Trimming took 8 bases from V and 1 from J, leaving 14 bases between them. This CDR3 is CASRPRGGNYGYTF. The CDR3 DNA is TGTGCCAGCCGCCCAAGGGGGGGTAACTATGGCTACACCTTC.

The chain has TRBV7-9 and TRBJ1-4; TRBD1 matches at 8 bases. Germline CDR1 is SEHNR and CDR2 is FQNEAQ (reference sequence). V gave up 5 bases and J gave up 5 bases; unmatched junction bases: 7. CDR3 length: 15 residues. CDR3: CASSTGGGLNEKLFF. CDR3 bases: TGTGCCAGCAGCACAGGGGGTGGCTTAAATGAAAAACTGTTTTTT.

This chain connects TRBV27 to TRBJ1-4; 12 bases are shared with TRBD1. CDR1 is MNHEY, CDR2 SMNVEV, per germline (reference sequence). CDR3 length equals 18 residues. V was clipped by 2 bases and J by 6 bases; unmatched bases: 10. The CDR3 nucleotides are TGTGCCAGCAGTTTAGTCGGGGACAGGGGGCTTCGTTATGAAAAACTGTTTTTT. The encoded protein is CASSLVGDRGLRYEKLFF.

This clone was counted once. The rearrangement uses TRBV6-1 and TRBJ1-4; maybe TRBD1 (6 bases). Trimming removed 8 bases from V and 6 bases from J, with 16 bases in between. The CDR3 covers 14 residues. Germline loops: CDR1 MNHNS, CDR2 SASEGT. The CDR3 reads CASEQGGADEKLFF. The CDR3 coding sequence is TGTGCCAGCGAGCAAGGGGGGGCGGATGAAAAACTGTTTTTT.